One and the same sample provided the 5 T cell receptor beta chains below, sequenced in a study of Ad26.COV2.S vaccination and SARS-CoV-2 variants. Treatment: around 19 received Ad26.COV2.S at low or high dose, single or two shots; 5 received placebo; per-sample allocation not given. Specimens were obtained on day 63 following the first vaccine or placebo injection. Measured with immunoSEQ multiplex PCR; TCRdb has only the in-frame clones, and not every one. Of 250,000 or so clones in the sample, around nine tenths were seen once. The sample was peripheral blood, taken in a trial of Ad26.COV2.S vaccine versus placebo. The receptors derive from a person aged 18 to 65 who received the Ad26.COV2.S COVID-19 vaccine or a placebo.

The V gene is TRBV11-2, the J gene TRBJ1-6; D not certain. CDR1 and CDR2 from the germline V gene are SGHAT and FQNNGV. The CDR3 has 16 residues. Trimming shortened V by 5 bases and J by 1 base, and 12 bases separated the two germline ends. This CDR3 is CASSNRGSSYNSPLHF. The CDR3 DNA sequence: TGTGCCAGCAGCAATAGAGGGTCTTCCTATAATTCACCCCTCCACTTT.

V gene TRBV6-5 combines with J gene TRBJ2-5; D uncertain. V shed 4 bases and J shed 1 base, with 13 bases lying between them. CDR1 and CDR2 from the germline V gene are MNHEY and SVGAGI. The CDR3 loop spans 15 amino acids. CDR3 sequence reads: CASSFNTASQETQYF. CDR3 DNA: TGTGCCAGCAGTTTCAACACAGCATCCCAAGAGACCCAGTACTTC.

This clone was observed a single time. Mismatch with germline at one junction end may stem from a read error. The rearrangement joins TRBV7-2 to TRBJ2-1; weak D call: TRBD1 (6 bases). The length of the CDR3 is 12 residues. Germline CDR1 is SGHTA and CDR2 is FQGNSA. CDR3 protein: CASSSKRQEKVF. As DNA, the CDR3 is TGTGCCAGCAGCTCCAAACGACAGGAAAAAGTCTTC.

This clone was observed once. The chain is built from TRBV19 and TRBJ2-1; TRBD2 might be the D (6 bases). CDR3 size: 14 residues. CDR1 and CDR2 from the germline V gene are LNHDA and SQIVND (reference sequence). The germline V and J ends were trimmed by 1 base and 9 bases, with 13 bases remaining between them. CDR3 nucleotide sequence: TGTGCCAGTAGTATAGGGGCGGGACGGGGTGAGCAGTTCTTC. It codes for CASSIGAGRGEQFF.

The chain joins TRBV3-1 (or the pseudogene TRBV3-2) to TRBJ2-1; D is uncertain. CDR1 is LGHDT, CDR2 YNNKEL, per germline (reference sequence). The CDR3 has 15 amino acids. Between the trimmed V and J ends, which lost 2 bases and 3 bases, there was a span of 11 bases. CDR3 residues: CASSQSTASYNEQFF. CDR3 in DNA: TGTGCCAGCAGCCAATCGACCGCGAGCTACAATGAGCAGTTCTTC.